The 29 T cell receptor beta chains presented below share a single source sample, sequenced in a study of OX40 agonist ivuxolimab in advanced cancers. TCRdb's copy holds only in-frame clones and misses some; the assay was immunoSEQ multiplex PCR. This sample has fewer than 70,000 clones, with over 65% found just once. The sequencing used CD4+ or CD8+ T cells sorted from blood, collected in a trial of the OX40 agonist ivuxolimab. The receptors derive from an adult with an advanced solid tumor such as melanoma, head and neck, liver or kidney cancer.

The chain recombines TRBV5-6 with TRBJ2-5; TRBD2 matches at 11 bases. CDR1 and CDR2 from the germline V gene are SGHDT and YYEEEE. V dropped 6 bases and J dropped 3; count of bases not matched to a gene: 1. The CDR3 extends over 13 amino acids. The CDR3 DNA reads TGTGCCAGCAAACTAGCGGGGGAAGAGACCCAGTACTTC. This encodes CASKLAGEETQYF.

This rearrangement joins TRBV5-1 to TRBJ1-4; D uncertain. This CDR3 is 15 amino acids long. V was cut by 1 base and J by 2 bases, with 9 bases left in between. The germline gives CDR1 SGHRS, CDR2 YFSETQ. The CDR3 sequence: CASSLNEGTNEKLFF. The CDR3 DNA reads as TGCGCCAGCAGCTTGAATGAGGGTACTAATGAAAAACTGTTTTTT.

The chain combines TRBV28 with TRBJ2-7; D gene unclear. V lost 4 bases, J lost 2 bases, and 12 bases lay in between. Germline CDR1 reads MDHEN; CDR2 reads SYDVKM. The length of the CDR3 is 14 residues. The CDR3 protein is CASSSNHPTYEQYF. The CDR3 DNA reads as TGTGCCAGCAGTTCGAACCATCCGACCTACGAGCAGTACTTC.

The V gene is TRBV9, the J gene TRBJ1-2; 8 positions agree with TRBD1. Trimming removed 4 bases from V and 6 bases from J; junction bases left unmatched: 8. The CDR3 is 14 amino acids. CDR1 is SGDLS and CDR2 is YYNGEE in the germline V gene. CDR3 residues: CASSQWTGTDGYTF. The CDR3 nucleotides are TGTGCCAGCAGCCAGTGGACAGGGACGGATGGCTACACCTTC.

This chain connects TRBV7-8 to TRBJ1-2, with a weak D call TRBD1 (6 bases). The CDR3 spans 15 residues. Germline loops: CDR1 SGHVS, CDR2 FQNEAQ. V was clipped by 7 bases and J by 3 bases, with 18 bases between them. This CDR3 reads CASTIGGRAHYGYTF. DNA of the CDR3: TGTGCCAGCACTATCGGGGGCAGGGCCCACTATGGCTACACCTTC.

The chain is built from TRBV15 and TRBJ2-1, with 10 positions matching TRBD2. J lost 5 bases, V lost 1 base, and 17 bases had no gene match. Germline lookup yields CDR1 LNHNV and CDR2 YYDKDF (reference sequence). This CDR3 contains 20 residues. CDR3 nucleotide sequence: TGTGCCACCAGCAGAGCGGGTAGGCTAGCGGGGGCCAAGGTGAACAATGAGCAGTTCTTC. Translating it yields CATSRAGRLAGAKVNNEQFF.

This chain joins TRBV29-1 and TRBJ1-2; TRBD1 is a possible D gene (6 bases). Trimming left V 1 base short and J 2 bases short, with 17 bases between. The germline gives CDR1 SQVTM, CDR2 ANQGSEA. The CDR3 runs to 16 residues. The CDR3 reads CSVEAGSGRGNYGYTF. The CDR3 bases are TGCAGCGTTGAAGCCGGATCCGGGAGGGGGAACTATGGCTACACCTTC.

The chain joins TRBV13 to TRBJ2-7; 9 bases line up with TRBD1. Unmatched junction bases numbered 7, after V lost 4 bases and J lost 6 bases. Germline CDR1 and CDR2: PRHDT and FYEKMQ (reference sequence). The length of the CDR3 is 14 residues. The CDR3 is CASSSWGQGSEQYF. The CDR3 DNA sequence: TGTGCCAGCAGCTCCTGGGGACAGGGTTCCGAGCAGTACTTC. The whole variable domain, remainder taken from reference TRBV13 and TRBJ2-7, is AAGVIQSPRHLIKEKRETATLKCYPIPRHDTVYWYQQGPGQDPQFLISFYEKMQSDKGSIPDRFSAQQFSDYHSELNMSSLELGDSALYFCASSSWGQGSEQYFGPGTRLTVT.

This chain joins TRBV5-1 and TRBJ2-5; 11 bases align to TRBD2. Germline V gene data show CDR1 as SGHRS and CDR2 as YFSETQ. The trim removed 0 bases at V and 5 bases at J, leaving 6 bases unmatched. The CDR3 is 16 amino acids. The CDR3 is CASSLVRTSGSETQYF. The CDR3 DNA sequence: TGCGCCAGCAGCTTGGTGAGGACTAGCGGGTCGGAGACCCAGTACTTC.

The chain joins TRBV27 to TRBJ1-5, with a possible D match to TRBD1 (5 bases). V lost 8 bases, J lost 4 bases, and 15 bases lay in between. This CDR3 is built from 14 residues. CDR1 and CDR2 (germline): MNHEY, SMNVEV (reference sequence). The CDR3 sequence: CASAPNRNNQPQHF. The CDR3 nucleotides read TGTGCCAGCGCGCCAAACAGGAATAATCAGCCCCAGCATTTT.

The V call is TRBV5-6, the J call TRBJ2-2; 8 nucleotides agree with TRBD1. The CDR3 consists of 15 residues. V lost 3 bases and J lost 3; bases outside the gene matches: 4. The germline gives CDR1 SGHDT, CDR2 YYEEEE. Here the CDR3 reads CASSWVDRDTGELFF. In DNA, the CDR3 is TGTGCCAGCAGCTGGGTGGACAGGGACACCGGGGAGCTGTTTTTT.

The rearrangement uses TRBV19 and TRBJ2-2; D is tentatively TRBD1 or TRBD2 (5 bases each). The CDR3 extends over 13 amino acids. Trimming removed 4 bases at V and 4 bases at J, with 7 bases between. Germline CDR1 and CDR2: LNHDA and SQIVND (reference sequence). In DNA, the CDR3 is TGTGCCAGTAGTACGGGGCTCACCGGGGAGCTGTTTTTT. Translated, it gives CASSTGLTGELFF.

The chain is built from TRBV9 and TRBJ1-1; D is uncertain. Trimming cost V 0 bases and J 2 bases, with 5 bases left between them. Germline V lookup: CDR1 SGDLS, CDR2 YYNGEE. This CDR3 has 13 amino acids. In DNA, the CDR3 is TGTGCCAGCAGCGTAGACACTAACACTGAAGCTTTCTTT. It codes for CASSVDTNTEAFF.

The rearrangement links TRBV28 to TRBJ1-1; D is possibly TRBD1 (6 bases). The CDR3 contains 16 residues. Germline V gene data show CDR1 as MDHEN and CDR2 as SYDVKM. Trimming took off 6 bases at V and 7 bases at J, with 24 bases between the two ends. CDR3 sequence (DNA): TGTGCCAGCAGGTTCGGTCCTCGGGCAGGGGCTTATGAAGCTTTCTTT. Translating it yields CASRFGPRAGAYEAFF.

V gene TRBV18 combines with J gene TRBJ2-7; the match to TRBD1 covers 9 bases. CDR3 size: 18 residues. Germline V CDR1 and CDR2: KGHSH, LQKENI. Germline trimming cut 5 bases from V and 0 bases from J; bases unmatched to any gene: 14. The CDR3 DNA reads as TGTGCCAGCTCATCCCAGAGAGTCGGGACAGGGAGCTCCTACGAGCAGTACTTC. Translating it yields CASSSQRVGTGSSYEQYF. Complete variable domain (other parts from reference TRBV18 and TRBJ2-7): NAGVMQNPRHLVRRRGQEARLRCSPMKGHSHVYWYRQLPEEGLKFMVYLQKENIIDESGMPKERFSAEFPKEGPSILRIQQVVRGDSAAYFCASSSQRVGTGSSYEQYFGPGTRLTVT.

The J gene is TRBJ1-1, the V gene TRBV9; unclear D gene. The CDR3 has 14 residues. V was trimmed by 6 bases and J by 0 bases, leaving 12 bases between them. CDR1 is SGDLS and CDR2 is YYNGEE in the germline V gene. The CDR3 sequence: CASNLGAMNTEAFF. The CDR3 nucleotides are TGTGCCAGCAACCTTGGAGCCATGAACACTGAAGCTTTCTTT.

The chain is built from TRBV10-1 and TRBJ2-3; 7 nucleotides line up with TRBD2. Germline loops: CDR1 WNHNN, CDR2 SYGVQD (reference sequence). Unmatched junction bases numbered 3, after V lost 6 bases and J lost 0 bases. This CDR3 region has 14 residues. This CDR3 is CASREAGSTDTQYF. CDR3 DNA: TGCGCCAGCAGAGAAGCGGGGAGCACAGATACGCAGTATTTT.

The V call is TRBV2, the J call TRBJ1-1; a weak D match, TRBD1 (5 bases). The CDR3 extends over 17 amino acids. Germline V lookup: CDR1 SNHLY, CDR2 FYNNEI. The V and J ends lost 0 bases and 4 bases respectively, with 18 bases between them. The CDR3 sequence: CASSEAPYETVFTEAFF. The CDR3 nucleotides are TGTGCCAGCAGTGAAGCTCCCTATGAGACAGTGTTCACTGAAGCTTTCTTT.

The chain has TRBV19 and TRBJ1-2; D is possibly TRBD1 (5 bases). The length of the CDR3 is 14 residues. Germline V gene data show CDR1 as LNHDA and CDR2 as SQIVND (reference sequence). V was clipped by 2 bases and J by 2 bases, with 9 bases between them. The CDR3 spells CASSIQGANYGYTF. The CDR3 nucleotides read TGTGCCAGTAGTATACAGGGAGCAAACTATGGCTACACCTTC.

The V call is TRBV6-1, the J call TRBJ1-2; no reliable D call. This CDR3 has 15 amino acids. Germline assignment: CDR1 MNHNS and CDR2 SASEGT. Trimming took off 2 bases at V and 4 bases at J, with 14 bases between the two ends. The CDR3 bases are TGTGCCAGCAGTGAAAGCGGGTCGAGTTTCTATGGCTACACCTTC. Its translation: CASSESGSSFYGYTF.

The chain couples TRBV29-1 to TRBJ2-3; 8 nucleotides agree with TRBD2. Germline-derived CDR1 and CDR2 are SQVTM and ANQGSEA. The trim removed 3 bases at V and 0 bases at J, leaving 2 bases unmatched. The CDR3 consists of 14 residues. The CDR3 sequence: CSVDAGGSTDTQYF. DNA for the CDR3: TGCAGCGTTGACGCGGGGGGAAGCACAGATACGCAGTATTTT.

This sequence joins TRBV6-1 and TRBJ2-3; D unresolved. Germline assignment: CDR1 MNHNS and CDR2 SASEGT. This CDR3 has 12 residues. Between the trimmed V and J ends, which lost 1 base and 6 bases, there was a span of 5 bases. CDR3 sequence: CASSEVGDTQYF. The CDR3 DNA is TGTGCCAGCAGTGAAGTGGGGGATACGCAGTATTTT.

In this sample, this clone turned up a few times. This chain connects TRBV7-8 to TRBJ1-4; tentative D call: TRBD1 (6 bases). The CDR3 contains 15 residues. Per germline, CDR1 SGHVS and CDR2 FQNEAQ. V was cut by 5 bases and J by 7 bases, with 17 bases left in between. This chain's CDR3 is CASSAYRVGSEKLFF. CDR3 coding DNA: TGTGCCAGCAGCGCCTACAGGGTAGGGAGTGAAAAACTGTTTTTT.

This clone has just one count. The rearrangement joins TRBV7-2 to TRBJ2-2; TRBD1 aligns across 9 bases. Germline V gene data show CDR1 as SGHTA and CDR2 as FQGNSA. V trimming: 4 bases; J trimming: 5 bases; junction bases outside the gene matches: 5. CDR3 length equals 15 residues. The CDR3 region is CASSWGQGKTGELFF. For the CDR3, the DNA is TGTGCCAGCAGCTGGGGACAGGGTAAAACCGGGGAGCTGTTTTTT.

This clone was counted a few times. This chain links TRBV27 with TRBJ2-6, with TRBD1 matching over 8 bases. This CDR3 has 17 amino acids. Trimming took 5 bases from V and 3 from J; bases not matched to a gene: 9. Per germline, CDR1 MNHEY and CDR2 SMNVEV (reference sequence). The CDR3 region has the DNA TGTGCCAGCAGTACGGACAGGGTAACTTTTGGGGCCAACGTCCTGACTTTC. This encodes CASSTDRVTFGANVLTF.

This clone is medium-sized in the sample. The J gene is TRBJ2-7, the V gene TRBV6-5, with 14 bases aligning to TRBD2. Germline lookup yields CDR1 MNHEY and CDR2 SVGAGI. The V segment lost 10 bases and the J segment 7 bases; nucleotides outside the gene matches: 12. This CDR3 spans 15 amino acids. The CDR3 reads CATLTSGGGAREQYF. The CDR3 coding sequence is TGTGCCACCCTGACTAGCGGGGGGGGCGCGAGGGAGCAGTACTTC.

The chain links TRBV27 to TRBJ2-3; 10 nucleotides align to TRBD2. V was clipped by 5 bases and J by 1 base; unmatched bases: 9. CDR3 length: 17 amino acids. Germline V lookup: CDR1 MNHEY, CDR2 SMNVEV (reference sequence). CDR3 protein: CASSRIAGTSGTDTQYF. DNA of the CDR3: TGTGCCAGCAGTCGCATCGCCGGGACTAGCGGCACAGATACGCAGTATTTT.

This sequence joins TRBV5-1 and TRBJ2-5; the D gene could be TRBD1 or TRBD2 (5 bases each). Germline-derived CDR1 and CDR2 are SGHRS and YFSETQ. V was clipped by 4 bases and J by 1 base, with 8 bases between them. This CDR3 comprises 13 residues. The CDR3 protein is CASSPGTQETQYF. The CDR3 coding sequence is TGCGCCAGCAGCCCGGGGACCCAAGAGACCCAGTACTTC.

A single count supports this clone. The V call is TRBV6-5, the J call TRBJ1-2; 9 nucleotides agree with TRBD1. The germline V gene has CDR1 MNHEY and CDR2 SVGAGI. V was pared by 6 bases and J by 2 bases, with 7 bases of the junction left unmatched. The CDR3 has 15 residues. In DNA, the CDR3 is TGTGCCAGCAGCGCCGGGGACAGGGCGAACTATGGCTACACCTTC. Protein product: CASSAGDRANYGYTF.